This record concerns one TCR beta chain sequence. This entry is derived from a study of control samples from healthy donors and cancer patients. Method: immunoSEQ multiplex PCR; TCRdb's copy keeps in-frame clones and lacks some. The data hold roughly 73,000 clones, with 85% to 95% observed a single time. The CDR3 is 16 amino acids. Germline CDR1 LNHDA, CDR2 SQIVND (reference sequence). J gave up 3 bases and V 4 bases, and 8 bases lay outside the gene matches. Sequencing used blood. The chain employs TRBV19 and TRBJ2-2, with 7 bases aligning to TRBD2. This TCR was recovered from a woman in her sixties or seventies in good health. DNA for the CDR3: TGTGCCAGTAGTAGGGGATTAGCGGGCCACACCGGGGAGCTGTTTTTT. Translated, it gives CASSRGLAGHTGELFF.